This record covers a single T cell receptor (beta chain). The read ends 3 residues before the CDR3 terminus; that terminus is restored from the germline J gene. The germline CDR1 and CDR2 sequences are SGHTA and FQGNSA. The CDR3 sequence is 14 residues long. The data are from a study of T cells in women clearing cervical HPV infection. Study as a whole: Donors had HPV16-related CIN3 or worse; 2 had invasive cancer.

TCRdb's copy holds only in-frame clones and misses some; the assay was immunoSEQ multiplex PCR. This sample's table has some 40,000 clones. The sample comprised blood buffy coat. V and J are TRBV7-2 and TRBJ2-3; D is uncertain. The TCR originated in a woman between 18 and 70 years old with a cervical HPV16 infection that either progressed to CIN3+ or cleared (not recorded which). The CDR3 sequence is CASSLEVSQETQYF. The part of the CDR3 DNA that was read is TGTGCCAGCAGCTTAGAAGTTAGCCAAGAGACG.